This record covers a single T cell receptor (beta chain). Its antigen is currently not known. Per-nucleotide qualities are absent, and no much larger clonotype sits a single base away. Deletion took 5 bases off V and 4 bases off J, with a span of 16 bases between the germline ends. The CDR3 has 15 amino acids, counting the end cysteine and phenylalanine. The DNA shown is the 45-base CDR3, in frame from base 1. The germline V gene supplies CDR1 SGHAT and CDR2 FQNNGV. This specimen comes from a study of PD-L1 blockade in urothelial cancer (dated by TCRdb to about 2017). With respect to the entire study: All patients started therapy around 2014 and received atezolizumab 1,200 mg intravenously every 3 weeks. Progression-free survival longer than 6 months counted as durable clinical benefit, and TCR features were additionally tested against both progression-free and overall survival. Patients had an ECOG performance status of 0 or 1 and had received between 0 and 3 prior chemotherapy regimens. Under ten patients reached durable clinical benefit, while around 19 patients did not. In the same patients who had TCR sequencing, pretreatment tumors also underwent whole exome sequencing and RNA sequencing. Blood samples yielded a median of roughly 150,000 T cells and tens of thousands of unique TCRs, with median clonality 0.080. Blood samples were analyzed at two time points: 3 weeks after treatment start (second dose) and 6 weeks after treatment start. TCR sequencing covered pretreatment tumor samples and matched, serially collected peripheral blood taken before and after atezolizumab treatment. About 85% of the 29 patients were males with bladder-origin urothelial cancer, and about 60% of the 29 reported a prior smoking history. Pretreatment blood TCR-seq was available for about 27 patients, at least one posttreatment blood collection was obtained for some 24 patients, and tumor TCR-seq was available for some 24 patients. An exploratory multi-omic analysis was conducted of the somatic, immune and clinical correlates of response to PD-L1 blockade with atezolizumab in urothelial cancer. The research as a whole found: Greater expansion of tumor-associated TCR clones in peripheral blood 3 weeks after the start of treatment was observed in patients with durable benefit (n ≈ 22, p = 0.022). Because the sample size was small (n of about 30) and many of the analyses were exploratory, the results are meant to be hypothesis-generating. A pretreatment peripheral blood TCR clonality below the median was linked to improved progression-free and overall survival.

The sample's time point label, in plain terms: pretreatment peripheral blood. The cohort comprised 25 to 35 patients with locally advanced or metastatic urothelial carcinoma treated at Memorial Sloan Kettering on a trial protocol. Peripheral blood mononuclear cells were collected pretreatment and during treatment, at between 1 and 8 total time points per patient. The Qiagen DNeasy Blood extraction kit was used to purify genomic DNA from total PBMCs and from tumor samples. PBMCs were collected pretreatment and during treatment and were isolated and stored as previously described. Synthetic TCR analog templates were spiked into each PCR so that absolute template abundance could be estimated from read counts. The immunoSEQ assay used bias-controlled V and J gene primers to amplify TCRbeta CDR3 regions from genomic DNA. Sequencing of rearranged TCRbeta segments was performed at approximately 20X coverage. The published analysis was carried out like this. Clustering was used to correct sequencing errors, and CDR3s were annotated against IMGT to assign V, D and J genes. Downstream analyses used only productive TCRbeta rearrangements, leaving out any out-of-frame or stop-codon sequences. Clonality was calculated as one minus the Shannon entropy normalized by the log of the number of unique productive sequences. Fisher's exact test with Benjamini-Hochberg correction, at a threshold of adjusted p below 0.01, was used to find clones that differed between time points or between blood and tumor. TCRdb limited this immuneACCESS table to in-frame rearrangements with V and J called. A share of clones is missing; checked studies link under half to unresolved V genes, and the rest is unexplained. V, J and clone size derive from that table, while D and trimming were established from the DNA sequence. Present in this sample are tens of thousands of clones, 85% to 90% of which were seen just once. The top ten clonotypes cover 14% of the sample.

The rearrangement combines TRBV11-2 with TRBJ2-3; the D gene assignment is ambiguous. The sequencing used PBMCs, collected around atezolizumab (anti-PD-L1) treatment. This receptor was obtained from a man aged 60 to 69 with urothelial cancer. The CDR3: CASSPHSRLPDTQYF. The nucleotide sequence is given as TGTGCCAGCAGCCCTCACTCTAGGCTCCCAGATACGCAGTATTTT.